A single sample is the source of the 27 T cell receptor beta chains below, sequenced in a study of Ad26.COV2.S vaccination and SARS-CoV-2 variants. TCRdb's copy holds only in-frame clones and misses some; the assay was immunoSEQ multiplex PCR. The table has approximately 460,000 clones, 80% to 90% seen once. Treatment indicated: some 20 received Ad26.COV2.S at low or high dose, single or two shots; five or six received placebo; per-sample allocation not given. Sampling happened 63 days after the first vaccine or placebo injection. The sequencing used peripheral blood, collected in a trial of Ad26.COV2.S vaccine versus placebo. These receptors originate from a person between 18 and 60 years old who received the Ad26.COV2.S COVID-19 vaccine or a placebo.

This clone was seen more than once but under ten times. This chain joins TRBV7-2 and TRBJ1-3; possibly TRBD1 for D (5 bases). Between the trimmed V and J ends, which lost 8 bases and 0 bases, there was a span of 14 bases. Germline V gene data show CDR1 as SGHTA and CDR2 as FQGNSA. The CDR3 has 15 residues. The CDR3 DNA sequence: TGTGCCAGCGGGACCCAAGGAGGCTCTGGAAACACCATATATTTT. Translated: CASGTQGGSGNTIYF. Complete variable domain (other parts from reference TRBV7-2 and TRBJ1-3): GAGVSQSPSNKVTEKGKDVELRCDPISGHTALYWYRQSLGQGLEFLIYFQGNSAPDKSGLPSDRFSAERTGGSVSTLTIQRTQQEDSAVYLCASGTQGGSGNTIYFGEGSWLTVV.

The V call is TRBV3-1 (or the pseudogene TRBV3-2), the J call TRBJ1-4; no clear D. This CDR3 is 20 amino acids long. CDR1 is LGHDT and CDR2 is YNNKEL in the germline V gene (reference sequence). V was cut by 1 base and J by 0 bases, with 21 bases left in between. The CDR3 DNA is TGTGCCAGCAGCCAAGGAACTCGTTCAGTTGGCGGAGCAACTAATGAAAAACTGTTTTTT. Protein product: CASSQGTRSVGGATNEKLFF.

The rearrangement uses TRBV5-4 and TRBJ2-5, with TRBD2 matching 10 bases. CDR3 length: 16 amino acids. After removal of 1 base from V and 0 bases from J, the junction contained 3 bases not matched to a gene. Germline CDR1 is SGHNT and CDR2 is YYREEE (reference sequence). In DNA, the CDR3 is TGTGCCAGCAGCTTGAAGCGGGGGGGATACCAAGAGACCCAGTACTTC. It yields the protein CASSLKRGGYQETQYF.

This chain's CDR3 is CASSLFLRGGKSEAFF. In nucleotides, the CDR3 is TGTGCCAGCAGCTTATTTCTTCGTGGGGGCAAGTCTGAAGCTTTCTTT. V gene TRBV7-2 combines with J gene TRBJ1-1; a weak D match, TRBD1 (6 bases). The CDR3 extends over 16 amino acids. The V and J ends lost 2 bases and 6 bases respectively, with 19 bases between them. Germline-derived CDR1 and CDR2 are SGHTA and FQGNSA.

J is TRBJ2-5 and V is TRBV5-1; TRBD2 matches 7 bases. The CDR3 contains 15 residues. Unmatched junction bases numbered 6, after V lost 4 bases and J lost 0 bases. Germline-derived CDR1 and CDR2 are SGHRS and YFSETQ. CDR3 in amino acids: CASSQNGGNQETQYF. As DNA, the CDR3 is TGCGCCAGCAGCCAAAACGGGGGGAACCAAGAGACCCAGTACTTC.

This rearrangement joins TRBV6-5 to TRBJ2-3, with 11 bases lining up with TRBD2. The CDR3 totals 15 residues. Germline V lookup: CDR1 MNHEY, CDR2 SVGAGI. J was trimmed by 2 bases and V by 10 bases; bases with no gene match: 8. The CDR3 bases are TGTGCCACCGAGACTAGCGGGACCCACACAGATACGCAGTATTTT. Translating it yields CATETSGTHTDTQYF.

V and J are TRBV7-2 and TRBJ1-3; D ambiguous. Trimming left V 8 bases short and J 7 bases short, with 21 bases between. This CDR3 spans 15 amino acids. Germline CDR1 is SGHTA and CDR2 is FQGNSA. The CDR3 reads CASGGIARTLNTIYF. CDR3 nucleotides: TGTGCCAGCGGTGGGATTGCCCGCACCCTTAACACCATATATTTT. The full variable domain, completed using reference TRBV7-2 and TRBJ1-3, is GAGVSQSPSNKVTEKGKDVELRCDPISGHTALYWYRQSLGQGLEFLIYFQGNSAPDKSGLPSDRFSAERTGGSVSTLTIQRTQQEDSAVYLCASGGIARTLNTIYFGEGSWLTVV.

The chain joins TRBV19 to TRBJ2-5; maybe TRBD2 (5 bases). With 7 bases removed from V and 2 bases from J, the gap between germline ends came to 11 bases. CDR1 LNHDA and CDR2 SQIVND come from the germline V gene (reference sequence). The CDR3 has 13 residues. CDR3 loop: CASTDYPQETQYF. The DNA of the CDR3 is TGTGCCAGTACTGACTACCCTCAAGAGACCCAGTACTTC.

J is TRBJ1-6 and V is TRBV27; tentatively, D is TRBD1 (5 bases). The CDR3 spans 13 residues. Germline V gene data show CDR1 as MNHEY and CDR2 as SMNVEV (reference sequence). The V gene lost 6 bases and the J gene lost 8 bases, with 11 bases spanning the gap. CDR3: CASSWGFYSPLHF. CDR3 DNA sequence: TGTGCCAGCAGCTGGGGGTTTTATTCACCCCTCCACTTT.

The rearrangement joins TRBV4-1 to TRBJ1-4, with 7 bases fitting TRBD1. V dropped 8 bases and J dropped 5; count of bases not matched to a gene: 11. CDR3 size: 15 residues. Per germline, CDR1 MGHRA and CDR2 YSYEKL. The CDR3 sequence is CASGDRAILNEKLFF. The CDR3 DNA is TGCGCCAGCGGAGACAGGGCCATCCTGAATGAAAAACTGTTTTTT.

The chain joins TRBV7-8 to TRBJ2-3; D is uncertain. The CDR3 totals 13 residues. Germline V gene data show CDR1 as SGHVS and CDR2 as FQNEAQ. The V end lost 2 bases, the J end lost 2 bases, and 5 bases lay between the germline ends. The CDR3 coding sequence is TGTGCCAGCAGCTTAACCCACACAGATACGCAGTATTTT. The encoded protein is CASSLTHTDTQYF.

The sample holds one count of this clone. This chain joins TRBV18 and TRBJ2-1; D may be TRBD2 (6 bases). Trimming removed 2 bases at V and 12 bases at J, with 14 bases between. The CDR3 is 13 amino acids. Germline lookup yields CDR1 KGHSH and CDR2 LQKENI. CDR3 nucleotides: TGTGCCAGCTCACCAACGCGGCAGGGAGGGCAGTTCTTC. Protein sequence: CASSPTRQGGQFF.

This clone was counted only a few times. The V and J genes are TRBV30 and TRBJ2-7; 7 nucleotides match TRBD1. V dropped 2 bases and J dropped 0; count of bases not matched to a gene: 7. The germline gives CDR1 GTSNPN, CDR2 SVGIG (reference sequence). This CDR3 is 15 amino acids long. CDR3 nucleotide sequence: TGTGCCTGGAGTTGGTACAGGGGAAGCTCCTACGAGCAGTACTTC. This encodes CAWSWYRGSSYEQYF.

The V gene is TRBV27, the J gene TRBJ1-4, with 10 bases matching TRBD1. The V gene's germline CDR1 is MNHEY and CDR2 SMNVEV (reference sequence). There are 19 residues in the CDR3. The V and J ends lost 5 bases and 2 bases, in that order; junction bases with no gene match: 14. The CDR3 loop reads CASSPYFPGQGSTNEKLFF. The CDR3 coding sequence is TGTGCCAGCAGTCCATACTTTCCGGGACAGGGGTCGACTAATGAAAAACTGTTTTTT.

This sequence joins TRBV9 and TRBJ2-7, with D perhaps matching TRBD1 or TRBD2 (6 bases each). There are 14 residues in the CDR3. V was cut by 0 bases and J by 5 bases, with 12 bases left in between. Per germline, CDR1 SGDLS and CDR2 YYNGEE. The DNA for the CDR3 is TGTGCCAGCAGCGTAGCCGGGGGCGCGGACGAGCAGTACTTC. Amino acid sequence: CASSVAGGADEQYF. The complete variable domain, with remaining parts taken from reference TRBV9 and TRBJ2-7, reads DSGVTQTPKHLITATGQRVTLRCSPRSGDLSVYWYQQSLDQGLQFLIQYYNGEERAKGNILERFSAQQFPDLHSELNLSSLELGDSALYFCASSVAGGADEQYFGPGTRLTVT.

The genes are TRBV5-1 and TRBJ1-4; D is unresolved. Trimming took off 1 base at V and 0 bases at J, with 16 bases between the two ends. CDR1 is SGHRS and CDR2 is YFSETQ in the germline V gene. The CDR3 is 18 amino acids. CDR3 in amino acids: CASSLTGLAYATNEKLFF. The CDR3 DNA follows: TGCGCCAGCAGCTTGACCGGGTTGGCTTATGCAACTAATGAAAAACTGTTTTTT.

CDR3 nucleotides: TGCAGCGTTGATGATGGGTGGGACACCATATATTTT. It yields the protein CSVDDGWDTIYF. The chain is built from TRBV29-1 and TRBJ1-3; D remains unclear. The germline V gene encodes CDR1 SQVTM and CDR2 ANQGSEA. The CDR3 has 12 amino acids. V was trimmed by 3 bases and J by 8 bases, leaving 11 bases between them. The full variable domain, rest sourced from reference TRBV29-1 and TRBJ1-3, is SAVISQKPSRDICQRGTSLTIQCQVDSQVTMMFWYRQQPGQSLTLIATANQGSEATYESGFVIDKFPISRPNLTFSTLTVSNMSPEDSSIYLCSVDDGWDTIYFGEGSWLTVV.

V usage is TRBV7-3 and J usage is TRBJ2-1, with 8 bases lining up with TRBD2. J lost 10 bases, V lost 8 bases, and 16 bases had no gene match. This CDR3 contains 15 residues. CDR1 and CDR2 (germline): SGHTA, FQGTGA. In DNA form, the CDR3 reads TGTGCCAGCGCCGCCCTTGCCGCGGGAGGACAAGAGCAGTTCTTC. It is translated as CASAALAAGGQEQFF.

The chain couples TRBV9 to TRBJ1-1; 7 bases map to TRBD1. V gave up 0 bases and J gave up 0 bases; unmatched junction bases: 2. The germline V gene has CDR1 SGDLS and CDR2 YYNGEE. The CDR3 has 15 amino acids. The CDR3 DNA sequence: TGTGCCAGCAGCGTAGGGACAGGCGTGAACACTGAAGCTTTCTTT. Protein product: CASSVGTGVNTEAFF.

The chain joins TRBV7-9 to TRBJ1-3, with D possibly matching TRBD1 (5 bases). Germline loops: CDR1 SEHNR, CDR2 FQNEAQ (reference sequence). This CDR3 contains 14 residues. V gave up 3 bases and J gave up 2 bases, with 8 bases separating them. CDR3 protein: CASSLQGAGNTIYF. For the CDR3, the DNA is TGTGCCAGCAGCTTGCAGGGTGCTGGAAACACCATATATTTT.

This clone was observed a single time. The chain combines TRBV3-1 (or the pseudogene TRBV3-2) with TRBJ2-3; D is uncertain. This CDR3 has 15 residues. Trimming pared 2 bases from V and 1 base from J, leaving 10 bases between. Germline CDR1 LGHDT, CDR2 YNNKEL (reference sequence). The CDR3 bases are TGTGCCAGCAGCCAATTTGTGGTGGGCACAGATACGCAGTATTTT. This translates into CASSQFVVGTDTQYF.

This rearrangement joins TRBV5-1 to TRBJ2-2; 7 nucleotides line up with TRBD1. This CDR3 contains 16 residues. Germline CDR1 and CDR2: SGHRS and YFSETQ. V shed 1 base and J 4 bases; nucleotides not matched to a gene: 7. The CDR3 region is CASSLYTGVGTGELFF. Written as DNA, the CDR3 is TGCGCCAGCAGCTTGTATACAGGGGTCGGCACCGGGGAGCTGTTTTTT.

CDR3 sequence: CASSWGTGNTIYF. As DNA, the CDR3 is TGTGCCAGCAGTTGGGGGACTGGAAACACCATATATTTT. This chain uses TRBV28 with TRBJ1-3; a possible D gene is TRBD1 (5 bases). The germline V gene has CDR1 MDHEN and CDR2 SYDVKM. The CDR3 is made up of 13 amino acids. V gave up 4 bases and J gave up 2 bases, with 6 bases separating them.

This chain joins TRBV25-1 and TRBJ1-2; D unresolved. Germline values: CDR1 MGHDK, CDR2 SYGVNS. This CDR3 is built from 14 residues. Deletions cut 7 bases from V and 7 bases from J, with 19 bases between. The CDR3 sequence: CASTGGPHWSGYTF. The DNA of the CDR3 is TGTGCCAGCACTGGTGGACCTCATTGGAGTGGCTACACCTTC.

The chain recombines TRBV18 with TRBJ2-7; D perhaps matches TRBD2 (5 bases). Germline V gene data show CDR1 as KGHSH and CDR2 as LQKENI. Trimming took 2 bases from V and 6 from J, leaving 23 bases between them. The length of the CDR3 is 17 residues. Here the CDR3 reads CASSPIAVGGGKSEQYF. The CDR3 DNA follows: TGTGCCAGCTCACCAATCGCTGTTGGTGGAGGTAAATCCGAGCAGTACTTC.

J is TRBJ1-3 and V is TRBV9; D uncertain. The CDR3 length is 14 residues. Trimming stripped 4 bases from V and 0 bases from J, with 8 bases between. The germline V gene encodes CDR1 SGDLS and CDR2 YYNGEE. CDR3 protein: CASSPRGSGNTIYF. In DNA, the CDR3 is TGTGCCAGCAGCCCCCGGGGCTCTGGAAACACCATATATTTT.

This sequence joins TRBV9 and TRBJ2-2; tentative D call: TRBD1 (5 bases). CDR3 size: 16 residues. Germline lookup yields CDR1 SGDLS and CDR2 YYNGEE. Trimming shortened V by 0 bases and J by 1 base, and 10 bases separated the two germline ends. CDR3 residues: CASSVESQGNTGELFF. The CDR3, as DNA: TGTGCCAGCAGCGTAGAAAGCCAGGGGAACACCGGGGAGCTGTTTTTT.